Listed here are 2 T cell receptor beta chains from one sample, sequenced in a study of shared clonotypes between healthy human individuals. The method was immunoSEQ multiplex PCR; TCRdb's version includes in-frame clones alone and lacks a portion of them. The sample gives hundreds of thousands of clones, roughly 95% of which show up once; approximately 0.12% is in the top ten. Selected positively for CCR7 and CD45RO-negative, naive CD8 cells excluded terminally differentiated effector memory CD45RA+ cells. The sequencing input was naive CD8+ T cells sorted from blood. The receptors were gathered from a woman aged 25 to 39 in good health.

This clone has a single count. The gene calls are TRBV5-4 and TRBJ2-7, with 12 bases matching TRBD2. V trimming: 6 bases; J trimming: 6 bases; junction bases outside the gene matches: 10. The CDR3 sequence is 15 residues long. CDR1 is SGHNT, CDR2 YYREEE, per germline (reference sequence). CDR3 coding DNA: TGTGCCAGCACCCTCGGAACTAGCGGGAGGTCCGAGCAGTACTTC. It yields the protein CASTLGTSGRSEQYF.

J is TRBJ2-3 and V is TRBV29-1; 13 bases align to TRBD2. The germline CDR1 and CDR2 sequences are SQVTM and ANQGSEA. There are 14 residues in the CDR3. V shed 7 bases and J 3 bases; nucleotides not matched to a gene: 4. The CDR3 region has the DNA TGCAGCGCACTACTAGCGGGAGGGACAGATACGCAGTATTTT. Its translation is CSALLAGGTDTQYF.